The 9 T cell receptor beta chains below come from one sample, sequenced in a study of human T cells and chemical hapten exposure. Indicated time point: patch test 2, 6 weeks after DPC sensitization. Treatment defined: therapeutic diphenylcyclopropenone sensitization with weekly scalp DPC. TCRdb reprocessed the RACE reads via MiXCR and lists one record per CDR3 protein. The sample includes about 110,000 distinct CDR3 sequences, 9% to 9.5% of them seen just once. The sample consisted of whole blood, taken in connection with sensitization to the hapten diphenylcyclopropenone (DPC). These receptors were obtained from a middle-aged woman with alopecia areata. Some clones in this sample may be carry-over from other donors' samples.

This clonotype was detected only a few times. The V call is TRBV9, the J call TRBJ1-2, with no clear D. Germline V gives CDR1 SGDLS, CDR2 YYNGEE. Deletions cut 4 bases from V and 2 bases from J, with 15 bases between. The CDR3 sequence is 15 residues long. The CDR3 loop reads CASSTNPEENYGYTF. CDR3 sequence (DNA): TGTGCCAGCAGCACCAACCCAGAGGAAAACTATGGCTACACCTTC. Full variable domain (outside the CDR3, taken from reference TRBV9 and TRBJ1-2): DSGVTQTPKHLITATGQRVTLRCSPRSGDLSVYWYQQSLDQGLQFLIQYYNGEERAKGNILERFSAQQFPDLHSELNLSSLELGDSALYFCASSTNPEENYGYTFGSGTRLTVV.

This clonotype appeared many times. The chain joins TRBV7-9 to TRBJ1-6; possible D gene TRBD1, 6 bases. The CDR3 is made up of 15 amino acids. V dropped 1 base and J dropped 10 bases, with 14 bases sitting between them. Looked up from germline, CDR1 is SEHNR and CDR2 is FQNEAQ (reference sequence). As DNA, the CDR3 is TGTGCCAGCAGCTTAGAGTCGCAGGGGCGGTCACCCCTCCACTTT. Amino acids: CASSLESQGRSPLHF.

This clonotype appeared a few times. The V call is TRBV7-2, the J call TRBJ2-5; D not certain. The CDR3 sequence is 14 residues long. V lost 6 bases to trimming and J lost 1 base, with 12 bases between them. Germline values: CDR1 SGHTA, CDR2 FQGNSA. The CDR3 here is CASRIDTVQETQYF. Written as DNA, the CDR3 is TGTGCCAGCAGAATCGACACCGTCCAAGAGACCCAGTACTTC.

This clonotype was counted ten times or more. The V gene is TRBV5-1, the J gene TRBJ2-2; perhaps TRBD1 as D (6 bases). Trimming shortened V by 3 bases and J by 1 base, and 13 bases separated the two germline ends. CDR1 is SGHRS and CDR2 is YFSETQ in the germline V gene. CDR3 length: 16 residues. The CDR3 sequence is CASSSALGQNTGELFF. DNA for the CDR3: TGCGCCAGCAGCTCCGCGTTGGGACAGAACACCGGGGAGCTGTTTTTT.

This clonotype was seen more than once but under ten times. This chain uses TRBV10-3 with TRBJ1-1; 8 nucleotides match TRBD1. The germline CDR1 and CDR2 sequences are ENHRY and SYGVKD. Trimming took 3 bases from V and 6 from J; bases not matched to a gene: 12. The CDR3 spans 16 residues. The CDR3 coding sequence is TGTGCCATCAGTGATCGGACAGGGCTGGAGCGCGCTGAAGCTTTCTTT. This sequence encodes CAISDRTGLERAEAFF.

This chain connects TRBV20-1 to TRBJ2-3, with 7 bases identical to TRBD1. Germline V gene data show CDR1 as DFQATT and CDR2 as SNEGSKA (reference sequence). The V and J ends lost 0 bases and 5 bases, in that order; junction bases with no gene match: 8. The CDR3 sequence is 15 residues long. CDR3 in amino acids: CSARDSRTGLDTQYF. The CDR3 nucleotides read TGCAGTGCTAGAGATTCTCGGACAGGCTTAGATACGCAGTATTTT.

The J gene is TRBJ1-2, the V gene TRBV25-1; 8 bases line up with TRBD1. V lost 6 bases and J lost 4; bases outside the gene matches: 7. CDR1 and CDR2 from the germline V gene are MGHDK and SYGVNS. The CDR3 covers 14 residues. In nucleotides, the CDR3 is TGTGCCAGCAGGACGGACAGGGCCGGCTATGGCTACACCTTC. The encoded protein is CASRTDRAGYGYTF.

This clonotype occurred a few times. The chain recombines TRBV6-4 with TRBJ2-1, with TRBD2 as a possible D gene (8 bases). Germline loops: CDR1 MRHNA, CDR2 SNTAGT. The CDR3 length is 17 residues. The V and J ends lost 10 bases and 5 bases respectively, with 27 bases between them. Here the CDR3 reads CAIPEGSGGQPHNEQFF. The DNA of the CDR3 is TGTGCCATCCCCGAAGGGAGCGGGGGACAGCCACACAATGAGCAGTTCTTC.

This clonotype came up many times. Written as DNA, the CDR3 is TGTGCCAGCAGTTACGGGGGACAGGATTCACCCCTCCACTTT. Protein product: CASSYGGQDSPLHF. The gene calls are TRBV6-5 and TRBJ1-6; 8 bases are shared with TRBD1. The CDR3 contains 14 residues. Per germline, CDR1 MNHEY and CDR2 SVGAGI. V lost 2 bases, J lost 8 bases, and 2 bases stayed unmatched.